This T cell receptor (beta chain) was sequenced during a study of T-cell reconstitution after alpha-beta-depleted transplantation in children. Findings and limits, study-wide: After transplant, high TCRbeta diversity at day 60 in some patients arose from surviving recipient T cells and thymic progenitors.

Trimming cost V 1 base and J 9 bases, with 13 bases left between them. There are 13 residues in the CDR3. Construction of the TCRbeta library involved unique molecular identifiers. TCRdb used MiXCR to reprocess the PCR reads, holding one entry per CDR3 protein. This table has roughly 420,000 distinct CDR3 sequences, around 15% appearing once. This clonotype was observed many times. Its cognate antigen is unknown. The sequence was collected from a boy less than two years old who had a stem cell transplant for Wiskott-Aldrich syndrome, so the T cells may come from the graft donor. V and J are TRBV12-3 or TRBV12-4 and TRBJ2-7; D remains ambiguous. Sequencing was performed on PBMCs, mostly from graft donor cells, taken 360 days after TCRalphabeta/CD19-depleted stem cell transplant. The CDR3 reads CASSLDPRFGQYF. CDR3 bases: TGTGCCAGCAGTTTAGATCCTAGATTCGGGCAGTACTTC.